The T cell receptor beta chain described here comes from a study of blood T cells in healthy people across ages. Study-wide results and caveats: As age increased, TCR beta diversity per million T cells fell in a roughly linear fashion.

With regard to this clonotype: The antigen remains undetermined. At one end, the junction sequence differs from germline, possibly due to a read error.

Combining a sample-barcoded 5' primer with a J-beta primer mix, a second PCR ran for roughly 6 to 12 cycles. TCRdb re-called the 5' RACE reads through MiXCR, storing one row per CDR3 protein. The profile shows 850,000 or so distinct CDR3 sequences, 25% to 35% of them singletons. Each donor supplied around 10 milliliters of peripheral blood. Germline V gene data show CDR1 as DFQATT and CDR2 as SNEGSKA (reference sequence). The CDR3 extends over 14 amino acids. The receptor was isolated from a woman of 80 years or more in good health. The sample consisted of blood. The chain uses TRBV20-1 and TRBJ2-4; unclear D gene. The CDR3 DNA reads as TGCAGTGCTAGGCCATACGAAGCCAAAAGCATTCAGTACTTC. It encodes CSARPYEAKSIQYF.